Sequencing of this T cell receptor (beta chain) was carried out in a study of response to subunit inactivated influenza vaccine. TCRdb reprocessed the RT-PCR reads with MiXCR, giving one entry per CDR3 protein. The sample lists hundreds of thousands of distinct CDR3 sequences, approximately 15% occurring once. This clonotype was recorded a few times. V shed 0 bases and J 5 bases; nucleotides not matched to a gene: 10. The germline V gene encodes CDR1 SGHRS and CDR2 YFSETQ. This CDR3 is built from 17 residues. The source material was PBMCs from blood, sampled 14 to 15 days before vaccination. This chain uses TRBV5-1 with TRBJ2-5; 10 bases agree with TRBD1. This receptor was obtained from a man aged 45-65 years who received an inactivated influenza vaccine. The CDR3 DNA is TGCGCCAGCAGCTTGGGGCCGGGACAGGGGAGCCGGGAGACCCAGTACTTC. Its translation: CASSLGPGQGSRETQYF.